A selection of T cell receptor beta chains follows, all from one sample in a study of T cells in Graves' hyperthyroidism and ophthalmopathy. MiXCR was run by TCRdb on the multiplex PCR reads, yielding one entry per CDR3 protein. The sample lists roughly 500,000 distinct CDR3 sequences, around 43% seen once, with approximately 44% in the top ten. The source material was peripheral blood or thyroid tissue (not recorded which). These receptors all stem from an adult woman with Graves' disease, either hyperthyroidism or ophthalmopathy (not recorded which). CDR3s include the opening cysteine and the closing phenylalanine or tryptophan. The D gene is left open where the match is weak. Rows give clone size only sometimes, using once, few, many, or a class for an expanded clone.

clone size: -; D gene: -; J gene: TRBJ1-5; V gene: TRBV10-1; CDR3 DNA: TGCGCCAGCGCACAAGGGGGGAGTCAGCCCCAGCATTTT; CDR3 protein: CASAQGGSQPQHF
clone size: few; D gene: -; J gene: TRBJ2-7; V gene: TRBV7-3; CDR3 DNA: TGTGCCAGCAGCCCAGGCTCTGGAGAGCAGTACTTC; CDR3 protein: CASSPGSGEQYF
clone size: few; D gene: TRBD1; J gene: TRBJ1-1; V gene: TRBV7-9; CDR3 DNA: TGTGCCAGCAGCTTATTAGGCAGGGGGGACACTGAAGCTTTCTTT; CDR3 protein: CASSLLGRGDTEAFF
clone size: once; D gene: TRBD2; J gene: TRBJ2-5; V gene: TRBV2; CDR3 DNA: TGTGCCAGCAGTGTCCTGGGACTAGTTGAGACCCAGTACTTC; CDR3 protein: CASSVLGLVETQYF
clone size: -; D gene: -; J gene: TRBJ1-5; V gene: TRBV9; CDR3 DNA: TGTGCCAGCAGTGATTGGGGGGGAAAAGGCAATCAGCCCCAGCATTTT; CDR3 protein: CASSDWGGKGNQPQHF
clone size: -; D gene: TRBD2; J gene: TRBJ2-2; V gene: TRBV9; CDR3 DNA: TGTGCCAGCAGCGTAGAAGGGACTAGCGGTTCCGGGGAGCTGTTTTTT; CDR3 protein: CASSVEGTSGSGELFF
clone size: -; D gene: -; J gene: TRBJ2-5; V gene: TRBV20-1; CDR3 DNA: TGCAGTGCTAGGGGGTACAGCCAAGAGACCCAGTACTTC; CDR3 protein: CSARGYSQETQYF
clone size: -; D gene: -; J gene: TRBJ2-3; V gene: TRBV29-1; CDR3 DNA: TGCAGCGCCGGAGGAGGGGGCACAGATACGCAGTATTTT; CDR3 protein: CSAGGGGTDTQYF
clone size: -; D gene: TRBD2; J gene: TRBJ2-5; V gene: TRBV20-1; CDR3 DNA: TGCAGTGCCATTACTAGCGTCCAAGAGACCCAGTACTTC; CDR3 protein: CSAITSVQETQYF
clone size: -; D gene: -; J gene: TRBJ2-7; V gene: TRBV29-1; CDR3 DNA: TGCAGCTTAATAGGGTCGGGAAGCGAGCAGTACTTC; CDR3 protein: CSLIGSGSEQYF
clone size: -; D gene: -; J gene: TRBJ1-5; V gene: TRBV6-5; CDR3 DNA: TGTGCCACCGGAAAAGGCAGGGTCGCTAATCAGCCCCAGCATTTT; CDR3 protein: CATGKGRVANQPQHF
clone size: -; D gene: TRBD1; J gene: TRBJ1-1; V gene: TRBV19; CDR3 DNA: TGTGCCAGTAGTCCCGACAGGGCAGAGACGAACACTGAAGCTTTCTTT; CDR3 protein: CASSPDRAETNTEAFF
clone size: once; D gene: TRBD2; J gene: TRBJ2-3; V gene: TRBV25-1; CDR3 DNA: TGTGCCAGCATAGCGTTAGCGGGGGGCACAGATACGCAGTATTTT; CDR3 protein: CASIALAGGTDTQYF
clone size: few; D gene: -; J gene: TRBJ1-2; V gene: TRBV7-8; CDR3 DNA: TGTGCCAGCAGCCCCGGGGGGGATGGCTACACCTTC; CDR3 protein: CASSPGGDGYTF
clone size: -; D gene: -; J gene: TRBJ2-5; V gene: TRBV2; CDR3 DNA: TGTGCCAGCAGTGAAAGACAGCAAGAGACCCAGTACTTC; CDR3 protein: CASSERQQETQYF
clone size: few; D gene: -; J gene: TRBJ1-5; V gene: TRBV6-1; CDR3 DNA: TGTGCCAGCAAGGAATCCGGGCAGCCCCAGCATTTT; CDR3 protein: CASKESGQPQHF
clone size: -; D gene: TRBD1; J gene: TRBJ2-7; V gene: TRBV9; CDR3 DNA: TGTGCCAGCAGCGTAGCTACAGGGGGCGAGCAGTACTTC; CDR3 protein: CASSVATGGEQYF
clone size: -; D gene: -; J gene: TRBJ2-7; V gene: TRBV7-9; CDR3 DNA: TGTGCCAGCAGCCCACGGACACCCTCCTACGAGCAGTACTTC; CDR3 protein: CASSPRTPSYEQYF
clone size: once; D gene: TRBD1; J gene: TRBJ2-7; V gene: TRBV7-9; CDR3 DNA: TGTGCCAGCAGGGGGACAGGGGAACCTAATGAGCAGTACTTC; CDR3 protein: CASRGTGEPNEQYF
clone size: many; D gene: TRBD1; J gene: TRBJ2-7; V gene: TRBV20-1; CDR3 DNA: TGCAGTGCTAGTATCCGGGACAGTAGCTCCTACGAGCAGTACTTC; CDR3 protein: CSASIRDSSSYEQYF
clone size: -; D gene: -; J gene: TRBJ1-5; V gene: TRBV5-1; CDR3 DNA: TGCGCCAGCAGCTTGGAGGGTTCGGGTACGCCCCAGCATTTT; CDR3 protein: CASSLEGSGTPQHF
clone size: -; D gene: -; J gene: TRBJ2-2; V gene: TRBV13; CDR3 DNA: TGTGCCAGCAGCCCAACGGGGGCTAGCGGGGAGCTGTTTTTT; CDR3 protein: CASSPTGASGELFF
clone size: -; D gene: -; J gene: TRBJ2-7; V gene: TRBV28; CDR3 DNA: TGTGCCAGCAGTTTACTCCTTGGCGAAAACGAGCAGTACTTC; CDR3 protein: CASSLLLGENEQYF
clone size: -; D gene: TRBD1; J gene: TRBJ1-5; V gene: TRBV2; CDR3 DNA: TGTGCCAGCAGTGACCGGGGACAGGGCCAGCATTTT; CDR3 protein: CASSDRGQGQHF
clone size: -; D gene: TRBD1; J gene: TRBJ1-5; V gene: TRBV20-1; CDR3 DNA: TGCAGTGCTTACGACAGGGTAAAGGGGAATCAGCCCCAGCATTTT; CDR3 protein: CSAYDRVKGNQPQHF
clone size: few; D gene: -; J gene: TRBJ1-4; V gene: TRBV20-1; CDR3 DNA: TGCAGTGCTAGAGAGGGGACACAGAATGAAAAACTGTTTTTT; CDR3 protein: CSAREGTQNEKLFF
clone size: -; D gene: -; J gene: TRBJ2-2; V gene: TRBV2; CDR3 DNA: TGTGCCAGCAGGGACCGGGACAAAATTTCTGGGGAGCTGTTTTTT; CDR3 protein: CASRDRDKISGELFF
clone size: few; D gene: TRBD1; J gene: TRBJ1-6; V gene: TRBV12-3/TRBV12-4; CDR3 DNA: TGTGCCAGCAGCCCGGATGGGGACAGATCTTCACCCCTCCACTTT; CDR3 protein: CASSPDGDRSSPLHF
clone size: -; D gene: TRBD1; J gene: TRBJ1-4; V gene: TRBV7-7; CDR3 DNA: TGTGCCAGCAGCTGGGCCGGGACAGATGAAAAACTGTTTTTT; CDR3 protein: CASSWAGTDEKLFF
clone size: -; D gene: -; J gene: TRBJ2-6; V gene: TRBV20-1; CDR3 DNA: TGCAGTGCTACGCGGGCAGCTGGGGCCAACGTCCTGACTTTC; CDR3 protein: CSATRAAGANVLTF
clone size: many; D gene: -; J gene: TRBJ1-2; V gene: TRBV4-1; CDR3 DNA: TGCGCCAGCAGCCAAGACATGACGACGGTCGTCTATGGCTACACCTTC; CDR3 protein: CASSQDMTTVVYGYTF
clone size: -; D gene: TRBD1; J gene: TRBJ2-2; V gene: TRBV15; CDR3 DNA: TGTGCCACCAGCAGAGGGACAGGGGGCACCGGGGAGCTGTTTTTT; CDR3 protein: CATSRGTGGTGELFF
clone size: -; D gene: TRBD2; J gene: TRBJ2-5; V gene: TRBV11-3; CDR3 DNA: TGTGCCAGCAGTTCTAGCGGGAGTACCCAGTACTTC; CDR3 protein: CASSSSGSTQYF
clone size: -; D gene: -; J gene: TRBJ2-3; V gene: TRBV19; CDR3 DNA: TGTGCCAGTAGTATCAGGACTAGCACAGATACGCAGTATTTT; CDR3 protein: CASSIRTSTDTQYF
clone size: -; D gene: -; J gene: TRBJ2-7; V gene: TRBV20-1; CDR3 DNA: TGCAGTGCTACCCCAGGGATGGGCGAGCAGTACTTC; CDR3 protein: CSATPGMGEQYF
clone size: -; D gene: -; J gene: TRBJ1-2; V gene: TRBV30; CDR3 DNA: TGTGCCTGGACCCCCTTGGGCGGCCGGGGCTATGGCTACACCTTC; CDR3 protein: CAWTPLGGRGYGYTF
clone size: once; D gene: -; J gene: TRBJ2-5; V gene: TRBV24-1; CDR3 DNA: TGTGCCACCAGTGATTCCCGGACTTTACAAGAGACCCAGTACTTC; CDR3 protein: CATSDSRTLQETQYF
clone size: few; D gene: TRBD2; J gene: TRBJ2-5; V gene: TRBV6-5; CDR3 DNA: TGTGCCAGCAGTAGTCTAGCGGGAGGGCCCCAAGAGACCCAGTACTTC; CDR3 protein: CASSSLAGGPQETQYF
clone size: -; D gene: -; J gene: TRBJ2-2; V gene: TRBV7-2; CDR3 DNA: TGTGCCCGCCAAACAGGGAGGGCCGGGGAGCTGTTTTTT; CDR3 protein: CARQTGRAGELFF
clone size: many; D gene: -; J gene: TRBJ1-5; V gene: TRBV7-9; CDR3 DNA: TGTGCCAGCAGCTTAGGGCCTGGCCGGGACACCAATCAGCCCCAGCATTTT; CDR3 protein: CASSLGPGRDTNQPQHF
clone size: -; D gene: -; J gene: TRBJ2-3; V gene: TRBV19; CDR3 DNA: TGTGCCAGTAGTATTACCGTTGCCGATACGCAGTATTTT; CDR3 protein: CASSITVADTQYF
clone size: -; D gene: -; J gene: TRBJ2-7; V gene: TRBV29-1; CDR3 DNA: TGCAGCGTTGAAGATCGCCGGGGGGCGGGCCAGTACTTC; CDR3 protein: CSVEDRRGAGQYF